Listed here are 16 T cell receptor beta chains from one sample, sequenced in a study of glioma-infiltrating T cells. Using RNA template, CDR3s of TCR alpha and beta were amplified with iRepertoire arm-PCR. TCRdb called the multiplex PCR reads again in MiXCR, with one record for every CDR3 protein. The table includes approximately 110,000 distinct CDR3 sequences, roughly 25% detected once. Input material: glioma tissue, nonneoplastic brain tissue, or PBMCs (not recorded which). These receptors were collected from a human donor with low-grade glioma or glioblastoma, undergoing nonglioma brain surgery, or in good health (not recorded which).

In the case of this clonotype: At one end the junction does not follow the germline gene, possibly because of a read error. The chain links TRBV9 to TRBJ1-3; D is unresolved. Germline V gene data show CDR1 as SGDLS and CDR2 as YYNGEE. This CDR3 spans 16 amino acids. The CDR3 sequence is CASSVAEEAAGSTIYF. For the CDR3, the DNA is TGTGCCAGCAGCGTAGCTGAGGAGGCAGCTGGAAGCACCATATATTTT.

This clonotype showed up many times. V is TRBV24-1 and J is TRBJ2-3, with 7 positions matching TRBD2. This CDR3 has 18 amino acids. CDR1 and CDR2 (germline): KGHDR, SFDVKD. V was pared by 3 bases and J by 4 bases, with 15 bases of the junction left unmatched. CDR3 sequence reads: CATSDGGRDYITPDTQYF. In DNA, the CDR3 is TGTGCCACCAGTGATGGAGGCCGGGACTATATCACTCCAGATACGCAGTATTTT.

There are many counts of this clonotype. V and J are TRBV6-1 and TRBJ2-1; 7 bases are shared with TRBD1. J gave up 8 bases and V 5 bases, and 9 bases lay outside the gene matches. The CDR3 spans 14 residues. Per the germline V gene, CDR1 is MNHNS and CDR2 is SASEGT. The CDR3 spells CASSPGGDSDEQFF. The CDR3 DNA reads TGTGCCAGCAGTCCTGGTGGGGACAGCGATGAGCAGTTCTTC.

With respect to this clonotype: This may be a read error: a much more frequent sequence differs by one nucleotide. The chain has TRBV25-1 and TRBJ1-1, with 9 nucleotides matching TRBD1. Losses at the gene ends were 5 bases for V and 7 bases for J; bases not matched to a gene: 8. The CDR3 is 14 residues long. Per the germline V gene, CDR1 is MGHDK and CDR2 is SYGVNS. The CDR3 nucleotides are TGTGCCAGCAGTCAGACAGGGGGATCCAATGAAGCTTTCTTT. Translating it yields CASSQTGGSNEAFF. Using reference TRBV25-1 and TRBJ1-1 for the parts outside the CDR3, the full variable domain is EADIYQTPRYLVIGTGKKITLECSQTMGHDKMYWYQQDPGMELHLIHYSYGVNSTEKGDLSSESTVSRIRTEHFPLTLESARPSHTSQYLCASSQTGGSNEAFFGQGTRLTVV.

This clonotype was seen ten or more times. The V call is TRBV5-1, the J call TRBJ1-1; D gene unclear. V was shortened by 4 bases and J by 1 base, with 11 bases between the two germline ends. Germline assignment: CDR1 SGHRS and CDR2 YFSETQ. The CDR3 totals 14 residues. CDR3: CASSKEGKNTEAFF. Here the CDR3 DNA reads TGCGCCAGCAGCAAGGAAGGGAAGAACACTGAAGCTTTCTTT. Supplemented by reference TRBV5-1 and TRBJ1-1, the full variable domain reads KAGVTQTPRYLIKTRGQQVTLSCSPISGHRSVSWYQQTPGQGLQFLFEYFSETQRNKGNFPGRFSGRQFSNSRSEMNVSTLELGDSALYLCASSKEGKNTEAFFGQGTRLTVV.

There are many counts of this clonotype. The chain links TRBV12-3 or TRBV12-4 to TRBJ1-5, with D unresolved. With 3 bases removed from V and 4 bases from J, the gap between germline ends came to 7 bases. CDR3 size: 13 residues. In DNA form, the CDR3 reads TGTGCCAGCAGTTTTGCCCCGAATCAGCCCCAGCATTTT. Translation gives CASSFAPNQPQHF.

To note about this clonotype: One end of the junction is discordant with germline, which a read error may explain. V and J are TRBV6-4 and TRBJ2-1; 8 positions match TRBD2. CDR3 length equals 16 residues. CDR1 is MRHNA, CDR2 SNTAGT, per germline. CDR3 nucleotides: TGTGCCAGCAGTAGCGGACTAGCAGATAGGATGAATGAGAAGTTCTTC. It codes for CASSSGLADRMNEKFF.

With respect to this clonotype: It may be a read error: a sequence one base away is much more abundant. This sequence joins TRBV7-2 and TRBJ2-5, with a possible D match to TRBD1 (5 bases). Trimming pared 1 base from V and 4 bases from J, leaving 10 bases between. The CDR3 sequence is 14 residues long. The germline CDR1 and CDR2 sequences are SGHTA and FQGNSA. CDR3 amino acids: CASSLVGASETQYF. The CDR3 nucleotides read TGTGCCAGCAGCTTAGTAGGGGCCTCAGAGACCCAGTACTTC.

This clonotype was seen more than once but under ten times. The genes are TRBV12-3 or TRBV12-4 and TRBJ2-7, with TRBD1 identical over 7 bases. This CDR3 comprises 16 residues. After removal of 5 bases from V and 3 bases from J, the junction contained 13 bases not matched to a gene. The CDR3 reads CASSPDEQGLGYEQYF. The CDR3 coding sequence is TGTGCCAGCAGTCCTGACGAACAGGGGTTAGGCTACGAGCAGTACTTC.

This clonotype was found many times. The CDR3 loop reads CASSQDNDGETQYF. The CDR3 DNA follows: TGCGCCAGCAGCCAAGATAATGATGGCGAGACCCAGTACTTC. The chain recombines TRBV4-3 with TRBJ2-5; no reliable D call. The CDR3 extends over 14 amino acids. V shed 0 bases and J shed 5 bases, with 10 bases lying between them. The germline CDR1 and CDR2 sequences are LGHNA and YSLEER.

This clonotype appeared a few times. The V gene is TRBV29-1, the J gene TRBJ1-1; weak D call: TRBD1 (5 bases). The V end lost 5 bases, the J end lost 4 bases, and 14 bases lay between the germline ends. The CDR3 is made up of 13 amino acids. The V gene's germline CDR1 is SQVTM and CDR2 ANQGSEA. In nucleotides, the CDR3 is TGCAGCGTTCCATATTGGGGCAGCACTGAAGCTTTCTTT. This codes for CSVPYWGSTEAFF.

This clonotype has more than one count but fewer than ten. This chain uses TRBV3-1 with TRBJ2-6; no clear D gene. CDR1 and CDR2 from the germline V gene are LGHDT and YNNKEL (reference sequence). Between the trimmed V and J ends, which lost 2 bases and 0 bases, there was a span of 5 bases. The CDR3 has 15 amino acids. This chain's CDR3 is CASSQPSSGANVLTF. The CDR3 DNA reads TGTGCCAGCAGCCAACCGAGCTCTGGGGCCAACGTCCTGACTTTC.

A note on this clonotype: A much larger clonotype is one base distant, so this may be a read error. This chain connects TRBV6-5 to TRBJ1-5; 9 bases agree with TRBD1. CDR3 size: 14 residues. Germline CDR1 MNHEY, CDR2 SVGAGI. V was pared by 2 bases and J by 6 bases, with 2 bases of the junction left unmatched. The CDR3 region is CASSYPTGGQPQHF. The CDR3, as DNA: TGTGCCAGCAGTTACCCGACAGGGGGTCAGCCCCAGCATTTT.

About this clonotype itself: A much larger clone differs from this one at a single base, so this may be a read error. The genes are TRBV6-2 or TRBV6-3 and TRBJ2-2; 7 bases fit TRBD1. This CDR3 spans 12 amino acids. The germline V gene encodes CDR1 MNHEY and CDR2 SVGEGT. CDR3 region: CASRDSTGELLF. CDR3 sequence (DNA): TGTGCCAGCCGGGACAGCACCGGGGAGCTGCTTTTT.

This clonotype was recorded many times. One base away lies a much larger clone, so this may be a sequencing read error. The chain recombines TRBV27 with TRBJ2-3; tentatively, D is TRBD2 (5 bases). CDR3 length equals 15 residues. CDR1 and CDR2 (germline): MNHEY, SMNVEV (reference sequence). The CDR3 reads CTSSLGGLLGDTQYF. DNA for the CDR3: TGTACCAGCAGTTTAGGAGGTCTTCTTGGGGATACGCAGTATTTT.

This clonotype was recorded a few times. This chain connects TRBV12-3 or TRBV12-4 to TRBJ2-7, with unresolved D. V shed 6 bases and J shed 3 bases, with 9 bases lying between them. CDR3 length equals 12 residues. The CDR3, as DNA: TGTGCCAGCAGCCTTGCGAGCTACGAGCAGTACTTC. This encodes CASSLASYEQYF.